The sequence of this T cell receptor beta chain was determined in a study of OX40 agonist ivuxolimab in advanced cancers. The table lists this clone with a few counts. Its cognate antigen is unknown. Assay used: immunoSEQ multiplex PCR; TCRdb lists only in-frame clones, some missing. The table includes approximately 70,000 clones, 82% detected once. This CDR3 comprises 15 residues. The ends lost 7 bases at V and 5 bases at J; junction bases unmatched: 11. Germline loops: CDR1 SNHLY, CDR2 FYNNEI. General study points: Expanded peripheral T-cell antigen specificity went undetermined.

This TCR derives from an adult with an advanced solid tumor such as melanoma, head and neck, liver or kidney cancer. The rearrangement joins TRBV2 to TRBJ2-5; 9 nucleotides agree with TRBD2. This specimen consisted of CD4+ or CD8+ T cells sorted from blood, obtained in a trial of the OX40 agonist ivuxolimab. The CDR3 reads CASTPGTSTLETQYF. The CDR3 DNA is TGTGCCAGCACCCCCGGGACTAGCACTCTGGAGACCCAGTACTTC.